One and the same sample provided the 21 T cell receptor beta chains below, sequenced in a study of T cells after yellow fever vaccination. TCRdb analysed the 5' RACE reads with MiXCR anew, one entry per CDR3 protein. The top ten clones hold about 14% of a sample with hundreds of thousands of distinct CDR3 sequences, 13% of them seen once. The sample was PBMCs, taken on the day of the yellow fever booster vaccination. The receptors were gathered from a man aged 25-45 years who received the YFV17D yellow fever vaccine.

The CDR3 nucleotides are TGTGCCAGTAGTATACGCGGCCGGGAGGGTTATGGCTACACCTTC. As protein: CASSIRGREGYGYTF. The gene calls are TRBV19 and TRBJ1-2; D is unresolved. V lost 2 bases, J lost 5 bases, and 15 bases lay in between. The CDR3 consists of 15 residues. The germline CDR1 and CDR2 sequences are LNHDA and SQIVND (reference sequence).

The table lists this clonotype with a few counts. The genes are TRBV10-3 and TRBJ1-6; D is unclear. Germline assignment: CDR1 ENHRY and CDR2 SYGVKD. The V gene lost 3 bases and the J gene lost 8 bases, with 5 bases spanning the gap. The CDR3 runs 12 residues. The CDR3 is CAISDSHSPLHF. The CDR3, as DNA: TGTGCCATCAGTGACAGTCATTCACCCCTCCACTTT.

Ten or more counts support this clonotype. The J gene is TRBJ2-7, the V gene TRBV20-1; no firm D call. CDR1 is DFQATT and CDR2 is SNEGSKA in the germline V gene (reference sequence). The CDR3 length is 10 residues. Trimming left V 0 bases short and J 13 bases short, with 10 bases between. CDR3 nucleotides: TGCAGTGCTAGAGATCGCGATAACTACTTC. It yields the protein CSARDRDNYF.

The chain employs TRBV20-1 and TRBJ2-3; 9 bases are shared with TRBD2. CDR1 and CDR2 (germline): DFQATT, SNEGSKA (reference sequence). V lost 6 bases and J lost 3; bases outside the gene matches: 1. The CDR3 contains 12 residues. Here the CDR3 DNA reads TGCAGTGCCGGACTAGCGACAGATACGCAGTATTTT. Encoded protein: CSAGLATDTQYF.

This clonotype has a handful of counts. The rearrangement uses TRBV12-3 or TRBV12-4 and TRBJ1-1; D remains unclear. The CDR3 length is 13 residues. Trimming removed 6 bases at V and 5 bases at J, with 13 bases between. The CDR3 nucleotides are TGTGCCAGCAGCCTTCGGTCTGGAACTGAAGCTTTCTTT. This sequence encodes CASSLRSGTEAFF.

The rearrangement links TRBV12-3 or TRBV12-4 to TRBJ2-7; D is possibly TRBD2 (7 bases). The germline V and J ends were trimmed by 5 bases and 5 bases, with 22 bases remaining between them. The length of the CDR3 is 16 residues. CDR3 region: CASSPSFQGRENEQYF. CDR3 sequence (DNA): TGTGCCAGCAGTCCATCATTCCAGGGGAGGGAAAACGAGCAGTACTTC.

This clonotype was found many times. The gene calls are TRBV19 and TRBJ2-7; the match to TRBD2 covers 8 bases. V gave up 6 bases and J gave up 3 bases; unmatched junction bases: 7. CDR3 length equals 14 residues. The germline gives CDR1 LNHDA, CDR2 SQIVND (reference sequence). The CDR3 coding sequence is TGTGCCAGTAGCCTAGAGGCGGGAGGCTACGAGCAGTACTTC. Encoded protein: CASSLEAGGYEQYF.

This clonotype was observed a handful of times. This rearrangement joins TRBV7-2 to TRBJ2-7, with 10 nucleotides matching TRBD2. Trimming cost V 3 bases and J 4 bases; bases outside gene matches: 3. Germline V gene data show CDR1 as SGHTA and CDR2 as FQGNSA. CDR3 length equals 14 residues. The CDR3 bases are TGTGCCAGCAGCTTTACTAGCGGGGCGTACGAGCAGTACTTC. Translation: CASSFTSGAYEQYF.

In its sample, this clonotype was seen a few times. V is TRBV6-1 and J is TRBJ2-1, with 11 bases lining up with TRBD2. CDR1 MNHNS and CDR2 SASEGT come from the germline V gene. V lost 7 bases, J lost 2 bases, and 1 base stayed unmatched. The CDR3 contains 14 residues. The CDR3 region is CASNSGRAYNEQFF. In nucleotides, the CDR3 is TGTGCCAGCAATAGCGGGAGGGCCTACAATGAGCAGTTCTTC.

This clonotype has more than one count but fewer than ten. CDR3 sequence (DNA): TGTGCCAGCAGTCAAGGGGGACTAGCGGGTAAAAACATTCAGTACTTC. As protein: CASSQGGLAGKNIQYF. V is TRBV27 and J is TRBJ2-4; TRBD2 aligns across 12 bases. Germline V gene sequence: CDR1 MNHEY, CDR2 SMNVEV (reference sequence). V lost 5 bases, J lost 4 bases, and 6 bases stayed unmatched. CDR3 length: 16 residues.

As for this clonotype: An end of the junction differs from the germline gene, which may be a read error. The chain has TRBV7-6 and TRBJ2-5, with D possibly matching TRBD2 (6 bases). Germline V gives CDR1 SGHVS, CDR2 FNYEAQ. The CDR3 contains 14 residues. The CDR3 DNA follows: TGTGCCAGCAGCCTCGGGAGCGGTGGAGAGTCCCAGTACTTC. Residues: CASSLGSGGESQYF. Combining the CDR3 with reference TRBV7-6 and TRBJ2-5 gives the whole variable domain GAGVSQSPRYKVTKRGQDVALRCDPISGHVSLYWYRQALGQGPEFLTYFNYEAQQDKSGLPNDRFSAERPEGSISTLTIQRTEQRDSAMYRCASSLGSGGESQYFGPGTRLLVL.

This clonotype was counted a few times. This CDR3 reads CASSYSATQGSRSYEQYF. Written as DNA, the CDR3 is TGTGCCAGCAGTTACTCGGCCACACAGGGAAGCCGATCCTACGAGCAGTACTTC. This rearrangement joins TRBV6-5 to TRBJ2-7, with D maybe TRBD1 (6 bases). The CDR3 is 18 residues long. Germline V gene sequence: CDR1 MNHEY, CDR2 SVGAGI. Trimming removed 0 bases from V and 1 base from J, with 19 bases in between.

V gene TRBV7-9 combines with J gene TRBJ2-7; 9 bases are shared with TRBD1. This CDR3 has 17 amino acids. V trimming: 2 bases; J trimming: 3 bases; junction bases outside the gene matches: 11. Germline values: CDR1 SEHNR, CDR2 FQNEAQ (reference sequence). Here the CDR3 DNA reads TGTGCCAGCAGCTTACCCCTGACAGGGGGTAAGAACTACGAGCAGTACTTC. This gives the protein CASSLPLTGGKNYEQYF. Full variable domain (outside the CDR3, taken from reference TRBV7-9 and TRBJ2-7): DTGVSQNPRHKITKRGQNVTFRCDPISEHNRLYWYRQTLGQGPEFLTYFQNEAQLEKSRLLSDRFSAERPKGSFSTLEIQRTEQGDSAMYLCASSLPLTGGKNYEQYFGPGTRLTVT.

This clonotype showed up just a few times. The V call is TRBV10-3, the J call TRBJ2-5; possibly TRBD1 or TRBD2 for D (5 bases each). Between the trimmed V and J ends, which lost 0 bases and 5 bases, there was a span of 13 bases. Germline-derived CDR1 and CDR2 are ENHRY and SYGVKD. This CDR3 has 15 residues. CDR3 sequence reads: CAISESSPGQETQYF. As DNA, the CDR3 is TGTGCCATCAGTGAGTCGTCACCGGGGCAGGAGACCCAGTACTTC.

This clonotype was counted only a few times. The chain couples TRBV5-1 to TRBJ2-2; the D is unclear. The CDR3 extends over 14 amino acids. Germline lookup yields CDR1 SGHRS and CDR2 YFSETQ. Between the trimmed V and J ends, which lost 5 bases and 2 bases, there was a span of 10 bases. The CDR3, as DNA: TGCGCCAGCAGAAGGGCGTCCAACACCGGGGAGCTGTTTTTT. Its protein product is CASRRASNTGELFF.

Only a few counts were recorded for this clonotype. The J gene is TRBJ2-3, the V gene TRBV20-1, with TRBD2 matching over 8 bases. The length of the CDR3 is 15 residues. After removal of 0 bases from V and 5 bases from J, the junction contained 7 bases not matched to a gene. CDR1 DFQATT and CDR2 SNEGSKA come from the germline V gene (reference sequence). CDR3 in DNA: TGCAGTGCTAGAGATATTAGCGGGGCGGGAGATACGCAGTATTTT. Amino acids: CSARDISGAGDTQYF.

The DNA for the CDR3 is TGTGCCAGCAGCCTACTTAGAACCGGTCAGCAGTACTTC. It translates to CASSLLRTGQQYF. The rearrangement joins TRBV12-3 or TRBV12-4 to TRBJ2-7; D call uncertain. Deletions cut 6 bases from V and 8 bases from J, with 17 bases between. The CDR3 is 13 residues long.

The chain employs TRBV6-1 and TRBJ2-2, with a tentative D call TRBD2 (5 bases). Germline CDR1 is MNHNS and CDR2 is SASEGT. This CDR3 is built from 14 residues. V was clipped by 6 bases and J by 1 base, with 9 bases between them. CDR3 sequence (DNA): TGTGCCAGCAGGAGGGAGTTGAACACCGGGGAGCTGTTTTTT. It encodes CASRRELNTGELFF.

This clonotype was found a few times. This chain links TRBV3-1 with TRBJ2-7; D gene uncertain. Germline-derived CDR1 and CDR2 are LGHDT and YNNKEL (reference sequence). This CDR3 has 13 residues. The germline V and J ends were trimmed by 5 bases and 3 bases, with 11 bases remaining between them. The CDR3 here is CASSSDTVYEQYF. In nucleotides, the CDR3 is TGTGCCAGCAGCTCGGATACCGTCTACGAGCAGTACTTC.

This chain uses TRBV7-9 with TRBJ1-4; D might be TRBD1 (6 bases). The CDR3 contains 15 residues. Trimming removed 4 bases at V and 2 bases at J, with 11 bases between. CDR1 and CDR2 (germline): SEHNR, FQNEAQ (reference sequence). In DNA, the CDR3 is TGTGCCAGCAGCTCTCTAACAGGGACTAATGAAAAACTGTTTTTT. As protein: CASSSLTGTNEKLFF.

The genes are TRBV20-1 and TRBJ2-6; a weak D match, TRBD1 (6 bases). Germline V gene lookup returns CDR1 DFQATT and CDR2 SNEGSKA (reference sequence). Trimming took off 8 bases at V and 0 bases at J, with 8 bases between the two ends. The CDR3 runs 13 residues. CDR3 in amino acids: CSYRVSGANVLTF. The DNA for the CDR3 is TGCAGTTACAGGGTCTCTGGGGCCAACGTCCTGACTTTC.